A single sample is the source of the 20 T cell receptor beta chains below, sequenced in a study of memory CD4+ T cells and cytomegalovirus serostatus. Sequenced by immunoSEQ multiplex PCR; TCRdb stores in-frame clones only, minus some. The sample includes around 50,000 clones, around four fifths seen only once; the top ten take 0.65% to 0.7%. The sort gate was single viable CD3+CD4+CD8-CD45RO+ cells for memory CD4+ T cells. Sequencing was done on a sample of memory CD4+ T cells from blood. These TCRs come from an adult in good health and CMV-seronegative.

The CDR3 spells CASSRRAGADTGELFF. CDR3 DNA sequence: TGTGCCAGCAGCAGAAGAGCGGGAGCGGACACCGGGGAGCTGTTTTTT. The rearrangement links TRBV11-2 to TRBJ2-2; 8 bases are shared with TRBD2. Per germline, CDR1 SGHAT and CDR2 FQNNGV. CDR3 length: 16 amino acids. V trimming: 5 bases; J trimming: 3 bases; junction bases outside the gene matches: 8.

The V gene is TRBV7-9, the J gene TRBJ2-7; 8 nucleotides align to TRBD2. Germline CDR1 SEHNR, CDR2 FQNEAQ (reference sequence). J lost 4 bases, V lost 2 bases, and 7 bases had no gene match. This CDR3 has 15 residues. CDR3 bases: TGTGCCAGCAGCTTATTGACGGGAGGGATATACGAGCAGTACTTC. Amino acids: CASSLLTGGIYEQYF. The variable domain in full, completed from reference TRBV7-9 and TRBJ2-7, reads DTGVSQNPRHKITKRGQNVTFRCDPISEHNRLYWYRQTLGQGPEFLTYFQNEAQLEKSRLLSDRFSAERPKGSFSTLEIQRTEQGDSAMYLCASSLLTGGIYEQYFGPGTRLTVT.

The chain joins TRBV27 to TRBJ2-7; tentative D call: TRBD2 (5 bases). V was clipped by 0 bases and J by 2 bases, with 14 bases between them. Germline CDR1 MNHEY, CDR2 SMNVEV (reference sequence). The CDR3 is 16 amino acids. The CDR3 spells CASSLSGLALTYEQYF. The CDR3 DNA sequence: TGTGCCAGCAGTTTATCGGGTCTAGCATTGACCTACGAGCAGTACTTC.

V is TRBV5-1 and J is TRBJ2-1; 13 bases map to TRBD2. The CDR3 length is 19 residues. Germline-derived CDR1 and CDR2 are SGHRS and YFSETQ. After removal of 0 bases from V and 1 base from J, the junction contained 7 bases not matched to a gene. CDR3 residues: CASSLGLAGGEGSYNEQFF. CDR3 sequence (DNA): TGCGCCAGCAGCTTGGGACTAGCGGGAGGCGAGGGGTCCTACAATGAGCAGTTCTTC.

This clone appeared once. The CDR3 DNA is TGTGCCTGGAAACTAGCGGGAGGTTATGAGCAGTTCTTC. It translates to CAWKLAGGYEQFF. The V gene is TRBV30, the J gene TRBJ2-1; 12 bases map to TRBD2. The V gene end was trimmed by 4 bases and the J gene end by 8 bases; junction bases not matched to a gene: 3. CDR1 GTSNPN and CDR2 SVGIG come from the germline V gene (reference sequence). The CDR3 consists of 13 residues. The full variable domain, with the rest looked up from reference TRBV30 and TRBJ2-1, is SQTIHQWPATLVQPVGSPLSLECTVEGTSNPNLYWYRQAAGRGLQLLFYSVGIGQISSEVPQNLSASRPQDRQFILSSKKLLLSDSGFYLCAWKLAGGYEQFFGPGTRLTVL.

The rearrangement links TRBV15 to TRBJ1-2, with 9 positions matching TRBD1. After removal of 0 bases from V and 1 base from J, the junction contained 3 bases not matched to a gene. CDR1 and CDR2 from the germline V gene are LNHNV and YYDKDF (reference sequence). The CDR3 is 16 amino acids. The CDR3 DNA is TGTGCCACCAGCAGAGAAGGGACAGGGCTTAACTATGGCTACACCTTC. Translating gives CATSREGTGLNYGYTF. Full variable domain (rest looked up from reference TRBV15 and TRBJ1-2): DAMVIQNPRYQVTQFGKPVTLSCSQTLNHNVMYWYQQKSSQAPKLLFHYYDKDFNNEADTPDNFQSRRPNTSFCFLDIRSPGLGDTAMYLCATSREGTGLNYGYTFGSGTRLTVV.

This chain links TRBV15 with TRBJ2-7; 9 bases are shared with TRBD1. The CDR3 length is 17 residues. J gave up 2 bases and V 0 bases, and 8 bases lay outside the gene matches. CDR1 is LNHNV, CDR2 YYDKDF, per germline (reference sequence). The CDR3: CATSRDGDRVVPYEQYF. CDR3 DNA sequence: TGTGCCACCAGCAGAGATGGGGACAGGGTGGTTCCCTACGAGCAGTACTTC.

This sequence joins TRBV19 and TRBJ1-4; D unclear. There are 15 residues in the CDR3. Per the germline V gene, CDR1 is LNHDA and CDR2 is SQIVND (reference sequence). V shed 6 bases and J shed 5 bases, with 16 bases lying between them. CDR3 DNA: TGTGCCAGTAGCCGAGGACGGATAACCAATGAAAAACTGTTTTTT. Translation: CASSRGRITNEKLFF.

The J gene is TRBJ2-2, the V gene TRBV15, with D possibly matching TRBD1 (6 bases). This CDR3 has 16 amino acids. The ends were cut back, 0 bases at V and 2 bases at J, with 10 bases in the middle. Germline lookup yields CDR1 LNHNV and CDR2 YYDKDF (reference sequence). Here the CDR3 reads CATSRDVDRNTGELFF. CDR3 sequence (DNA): TGTGCCACCAGCAGAGATGTGGACAGAAACACCGGGGAGCTGTTTTTT.

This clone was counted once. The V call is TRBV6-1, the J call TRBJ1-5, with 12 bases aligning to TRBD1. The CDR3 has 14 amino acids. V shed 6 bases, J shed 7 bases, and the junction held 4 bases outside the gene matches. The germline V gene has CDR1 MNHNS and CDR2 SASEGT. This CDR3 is CASRGTGGGQPQHF. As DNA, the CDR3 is TGTGCCAGCAGGGGGACAGGGGGCGGGCAGCCCCAGCATTTT.

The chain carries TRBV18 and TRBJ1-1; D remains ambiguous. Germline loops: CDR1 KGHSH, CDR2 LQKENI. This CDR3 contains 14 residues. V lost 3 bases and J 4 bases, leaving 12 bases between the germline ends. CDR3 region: CASSPTGPGTEAFF. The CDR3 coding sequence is TGTGCCAGCTCACCCACCGGCCCGGGCACTGAAGCTTTCTTT.

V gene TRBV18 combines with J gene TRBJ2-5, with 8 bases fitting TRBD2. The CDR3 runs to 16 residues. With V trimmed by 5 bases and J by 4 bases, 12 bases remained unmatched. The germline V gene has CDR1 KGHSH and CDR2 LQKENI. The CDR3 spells CASSRSGSSVVETQYF. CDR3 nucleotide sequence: TGTGCCAGCTCAAGAAGCGGGAGTAGTGTGGTAGAGACCCAGTACTTC.

CDR3 in amino acids: CASSLDLGGLGETQYF. The CDR3 DNA follows: TGTGCCAGCAGTTTAGATTTAGGGGGTTTAGGAGAGACCCAGTACTTC. The chain couples TRBV28 to TRBJ2-5; possible D gene TRBD1, 6 bases. The V and J ends lost 2 bases and 4 bases respectively, with 17 bases between them. Looked up from germline, CDR1 is MDHEN and CDR2 is SYDVKM. The CDR3 loop spans 16 amino acids.

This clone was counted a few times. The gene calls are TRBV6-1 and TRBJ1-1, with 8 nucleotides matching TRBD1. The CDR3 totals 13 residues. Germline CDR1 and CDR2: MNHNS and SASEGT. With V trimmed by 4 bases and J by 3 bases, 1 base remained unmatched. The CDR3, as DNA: TGTGCCAGCAGTGGGACAGGGTACACTGAAGCTTTCTTT. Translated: CASSGTGYTEAFF.

CDR3 sequence (DNA): TGTGCCAGCAGCGTTGGGCAGCCCAATCAGCCCCAGCATTTT. This encodes CASSVGQPNQPQHF. The rearrangement links TRBV27 to TRBJ1-5; D gene ambiguous. From germline, CDR1 is MNHEY and CDR2 SMNVEV (reference sequence). This CDR3 has 14 residues. Trimming took 6 bases from V and 3 from J, leaving 12 bases between them.

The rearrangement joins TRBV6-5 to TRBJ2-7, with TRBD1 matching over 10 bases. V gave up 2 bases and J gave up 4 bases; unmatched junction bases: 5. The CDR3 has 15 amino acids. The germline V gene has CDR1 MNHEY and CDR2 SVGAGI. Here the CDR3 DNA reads TGTGCCAGCAGTTACGGTCCGGGACAGGGGTACGAGCAGTACTTC. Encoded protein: CASSYGPGQGYEQYF.

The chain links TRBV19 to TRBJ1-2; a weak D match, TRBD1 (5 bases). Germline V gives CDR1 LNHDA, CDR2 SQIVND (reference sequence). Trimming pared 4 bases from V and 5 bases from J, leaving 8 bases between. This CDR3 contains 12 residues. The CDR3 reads CASSNRGYGYTF. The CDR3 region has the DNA TGTGCCAGTAGTAATCGGGGGTATGGCTACACCTTC.

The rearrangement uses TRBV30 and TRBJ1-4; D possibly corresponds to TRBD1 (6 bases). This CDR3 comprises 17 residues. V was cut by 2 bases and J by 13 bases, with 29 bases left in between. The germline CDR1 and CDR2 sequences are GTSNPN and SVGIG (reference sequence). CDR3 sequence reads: CAWSNYHTQGVYGLLFF. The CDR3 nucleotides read TGTGCCTGGAGTAATTATCACACACAGGGAGTTTATGGCTTACTGTTTTTT.

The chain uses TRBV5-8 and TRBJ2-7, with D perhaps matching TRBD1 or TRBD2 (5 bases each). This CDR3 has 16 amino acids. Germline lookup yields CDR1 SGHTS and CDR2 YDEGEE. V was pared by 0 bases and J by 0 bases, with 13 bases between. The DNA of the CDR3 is TGTGCCAGCAGCTTGGGAGATTGGGACGGCTCCTACGAGCAGTACTTC. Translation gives CASSLGDWDGSYEQYF.

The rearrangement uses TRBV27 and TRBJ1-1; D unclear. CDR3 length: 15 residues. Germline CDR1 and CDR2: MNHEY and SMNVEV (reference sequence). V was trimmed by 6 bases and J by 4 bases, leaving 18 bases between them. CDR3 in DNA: TGTGCCAGCAGCCCCCTATCGGGAACGGGCACTGAAGCTTTCTTT. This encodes CASSPLSGTGTEAFF.